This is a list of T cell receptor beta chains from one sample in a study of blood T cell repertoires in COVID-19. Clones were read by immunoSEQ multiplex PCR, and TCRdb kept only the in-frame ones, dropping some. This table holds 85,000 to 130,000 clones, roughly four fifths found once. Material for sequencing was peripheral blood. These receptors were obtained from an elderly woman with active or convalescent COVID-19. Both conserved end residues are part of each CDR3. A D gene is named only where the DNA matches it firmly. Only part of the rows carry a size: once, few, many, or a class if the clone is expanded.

cdr3_aa: CASSYPQGTGNQPQHF
cdr3_nt: TGTGCCAGCAGTTACCCACAGGGGACGGGCAATCAGCCCCAGCATTTT
v_call: TRBV6-6
j_call: TRBJ1-5
clone_size: NA
d_call: TRBD1

cdr3_aa: CASSPDRDYGYTF
cdr3_nt: TGTGCCAGCAGCCCGGACAGGGACTATGGCTACACCTTC
v_call: TRBV9
j_call: TRBJ1-2
clone_size: NA
d_call: TRBD1

cdr3_aa: CASRPGQGFLPIYF
cdr3_nt: TGTGCCAGCAGACCGGGACAGGGGTTCCTGCCCATATATTTT
v_call: TRBV3-1/TRBV3-2
j_call: TRBJ1-3
clone_size: NA
d_call: TRBD1

cdr3_aa: CAWSVGPGGNQPQHF
cdr3_nt: TGTGCCTGGAGTGTTGGGCCAGGAGGAAATCAGCCCCAGCATTTT
v_call: TRBV30
j_call: TRBJ1-5
clone_size: few
d_call: NA

cdr3_aa: CASSLTPSQGDYGYTF
cdr3_nt: TGTGCCAGCAGCTTAACCCCGTCACAGGGGGATTATGGCTACACCTTC
v_call: TRBV7-8
j_call: TRBJ1-2
clone_size: NA
d_call: TRBD1

cdr3_aa: CASSASYRGTYEQYF
cdr3_nt: TGTGCCAGCAGCGCCTCGTACAGGGGCACCTACGAGCAGTACTTC
v_call: TRBV5-4
j_call: TRBJ2-7
clone_size: NA
d_call: TRBD1

cdr3_aa: CASRPGTLNYGYTF
cdr3_nt: TGTGCCAGCAGACCCGGGACTCTCAACTATGGCTACACCTTC
v_call: TRBV6-5
j_call: TRBJ1-2
clone_size: NA
d_call: NA

cdr3_aa: CAWTNRGAGRQPQHF
cdr3_nt: TGTGCCTGGACCAACCGGGGGGCGGGGAGACAGCCCCAGCATTTT
v_call: TRBV30
j_call: TRBJ1-5
clone_size: NA
d_call: NA

cdr3_aa: CASSLASSGGNSPLHF
cdr3_nt: TGCGCCAGCAGCTTGGCCTCGTCGGGGGGCAATTCACCCCTCCACTTT
v_call: TRBV5-1
j_call: TRBJ1-6
clone_size: NA
d_call: NA

cdr3_aa: CASSPGREGNEQFF
cdr3_nt: TGTGCCAGCTCACCGGGCCGGGAGGGTAATGAGCAGTTCTTC
v_call: TRBV18
j_call: TRBJ2-1
clone_size: NA
d_call: TRBD2

cdr3_aa: CASSPYLGSMNTEAFF
cdr3_nt: TGTGCCAGCAGCCCCTACCTAGGTTCGATGAACACTGAAGCTTTCTTT
v_call: TRBV28
j_call: TRBJ1-1
clone_size: NA
d_call: NA

cdr3_aa: CATSRDADTQYF
cdr3_nt: TGTGCCACCAGCAGAGACGCAGATACGCAGTATTTT
v_call: TRBV15
j_call: TRBJ2-3
clone_size: NA
d_call: NA

cdr3_aa: CASSSDWSLDEQFF
cdr3_nt: TGTGCCAGCAGCTCGGACTGGTCGCTGGATGAGCAGTTCTTC
v_call: TRBV7-9
j_call: TRBJ2-1
clone_size: few
d_call: NA

cdr3_aa: CASSYRDRVTDTQYF
cdr3_nt: TGTGCCAGCAGCTACCGGGACAGGGTGACAGATACGCAGTATTTT
v_call: TRBV7-3
j_call: TRBJ2-3
clone_size: NA
d_call: TRBD1

cdr3_aa: CSVEDQTPGFHQPQHF
cdr3_nt: TGCAGCGTTGAAGATCAAACGCCAGGGTTTCATCAGCCCCAGCATTTT
v_call: TRBV29-1
j_call: TRBJ1-5
clone_size: NA
d_call: NA

cdr3_aa: CASSFFSRTEAFF
cdr3_nt: TGTGCCAGCAGCTTTTTTTCGCGGACTGAAGCTTTCTTT
v_call: TRBV5-4
j_call: TRBJ1-1
clone_size: NA
d_call: NA

cdr3_aa: CSASERESLYEQYF
cdr3_nt: TGCAGTGCTAGTGAGCGGGAGTCGTTATACGAGCAGTACTTC
v_call: TRBV20-1
j_call: TRBJ2-7
clone_size: NA
d_call: TRBD2

cdr3_aa: CASSQSGSNEKLFF
cdr3_nt: TGTGCCAGCAGCCAAAGCGGGAGTAATGAAAAACTGTTTTTT
v_call: TRBV3-1/TRBV3-2
j_call: TRBJ1-4
clone_size: NA
d_call: NA

cdr3_aa: CASSQDPTGITGELFF
cdr3_nt: TGTGCCAGCAGCCAAGACCCCACAGGGATCACCGGGGAGCTGTTTTTT
v_call: TRBV14
j_call: TRBJ2-2
clone_size: NA
d_call: NA

cdr3_aa: CASSQEGGVPEKLFF
cdr3_nt: TGCGCCAGCAGCCAAGAGGGGGGGGTCCCTGAAAAACTGTTTTTT
v_call: TRBV4-3
j_call: TRBJ1-4
clone_size: once
d_call: NA

cdr3_aa: CARTRTGGGNTIYF
cdr3_nt: TGTGCCAGAACACGAACAGGGGGAGGAAACACCATATATTTT
v_call: TRBV5-3
j_call: TRBJ1-3
clone_size: NA
d_call: TRBD1

cdr3_aa: CSVKGQGVSTYGYTF
cdr3_nt: TGCAGCGTCAAGGGACAGGGGGTTAGTACCTATGGCTACACCTTC
v_call: TRBV29-1
j_call: TRBJ1-2
clone_size: NA
d_call: TRBD1

cdr3_aa: CASTLLAGAYEQYF
cdr3_nt: TGTGCCAGCACCCTCCTAGCGGGAGCATACGAGCAGTACTTC
v_call: TRBV6-5
j_call: TRBJ2-7
clone_size: NA
d_call: TRBD2

cdr3_aa: CASSFSTEAFF
cdr3_nt: TGTGCCAGCAGTTTTAGCACTGAAGCTTTCTTT
v_call: TRBV28
j_call: TRBJ1-1
clone_size: NA
d_call: NA

cdr3_aa: CASRLGDPETQYF
cdr3_nt: TGTGCCAGCCGGCTCGGAGATCCGGAGACCCAGTACTTC
v_call: TRBV2
j_call: TRBJ2-5
clone_size: NA
d_call: NA

cdr3_aa: CASSQDRSANYGYTF
cdr3_nt: TGTGCCAGTAGTCAAGACAGGAGCGCTAACTATGGCTACACCTTC
v_call: TRBV19
j_call: TRBJ1-2
clone_size: NA
d_call: NA

cdr3_aa: CASSQVQISNQPQHF
cdr3_nt: TGTGCCAGCAGCCAAGTTCAGATTAGCAATCAGCCCCAGCATTTT
v_call: TRBV3-1/TRBV3-2
j_call: TRBJ1-5
clone_size: few
d_call: NA

cdr3_aa: CASSSSGSSGELFF
cdr3_nt: TGTGCCAGCAGCTCTAGCGGGAGTAGCGGGGAGCTGTTTTTT
v_call: TRBV7-3
j_call: TRBJ2-2
clone_size: NA
d_call: TRBD2

cdr3_aa: CAWSVGGFMNTQYF
cdr3_nt: TGTGCCTGGAGTGTAGGCGGGTTCATGAATACGCAGTATTTT
v_call: TRBV30
j_call: TRBJ2-3
clone_size: NA
d_call: NA

cdr3_aa: CASSLAGGSSYNEQFF
cdr3_nt: TGTGCCAGCAGCTTGGCCGGGGGGAGCTCCTACAATGAGCAGTTCTTC
v_call: TRBV5-4
j_call: TRBJ2-1
clone_size: NA
d_call: TRBD2

cdr3_aa: CASSIILRQVNYGYTF
cdr3_nt: TGTGCCAGTAGTATCATTCTGCGACAGGTGAACTATGGCTACACCTTC
v_call: TRBV19
j_call: TRBJ1-2
clone_size: NA
d_call: NA

cdr3_aa: CASSLVASGGASAQYF
cdr3_nt: TGTGCCAGCAGCTTAGTAGCTAGCGGGGGGGCTTCGGCGCAGTATTTT
v_call: TRBV7-2
j_call: TRBJ2-3
clone_size: NA
d_call: TRBD2

cdr3_aa: CASSRTGEVNGYTF
cdr3_nt: TGTGCCAGCAGCCGGACAGGGGAGGTGAATGGCTACACCTTC
v_call: TRBV3-1/TRBV3-2
j_call: TRBJ1-2
clone_size: NA
d_call: TRBD1

cdr3_aa: CATSAPSNTGELFF
cdr3_nt: TGTGCCACCAGTGCCCCCTCGAACACCGGGGAGCTGTTTTTT
v_call: TRBV24-1
j_call: TRBJ2-2
clone_size: NA
d_call: NA

cdr3_aa: CASSLRGEGMAYEQYF
cdr3_nt: TGTGCCAGCAGCCTTCGAGGGGAGGGTATGGCCTACGAGCAGTACTTC
v_call: TRBV7-3
j_call: TRBJ2-7
clone_size: NA
d_call: TRBD2

cdr3_aa: CASSILAGASTDTQYF
cdr3_nt: TGTGCCAGCAGCATTCTAGCGGGGGCTAGCACAGATACGCAGTATTTT
v_call: TRBV7-9
j_call: TRBJ2-3
clone_size: NA
d_call: TRBD2

cdr3_aa: CASSFFPSGRAGTDTQYF
cdr3_nt: TGTGCCAGCAGTTTTTTTCCCAGCGGGAGGGCCGGCACAGATACGCAGTATTTT
v_call: TRBV28
j_call: TRBJ2-3
clone_size: NA
d_call: TRBD2

cdr3_aa: CASSWDRNTEAFF
cdr3_nt: TGTGCCAGCAGTTGGGACAGAAACACTGAAGCTTTCTTT
v_call: TRBV6-5
j_call: TRBJ1-1
clone_size: NA
d_call: TRBD1

cdr3_aa: CASSMDRYTEAFF
cdr3_nt: TGTGCCAGTAGTATGGACAGGTACACTGAAGCTTTCTTT
v_call: TRBV19
j_call: TRBJ1-1
clone_size: NA
d_call: TRBD1

cdr3_aa: CASSTQGRPQHF
cdr3_nt: TGTGCCAGTAGTACACAGGGGAGACCCCAGCATTTT
v_call: TRBV19
j_call: TRBJ1-5
clone_size: NA
d_call: TRBD1

cdr3_aa: CASRRQMFSGNTIYF
cdr3_nt: TGTGCCAGTAGGAGACAGATGTTCTCTGGAAACACCATATATTTT
v_call: TRBV19
j_call: TRBJ1-3
clone_size: NA
d_call: NA

cdr3_aa: CASSSTGTKMNTEAFF
cdr3_nt: TGTGCCAGCAGTTCCACAGGGACTAAAATGAACACTGAAGCTTTCTTT
v_call: TRBV6-5
j_call: TRBJ1-1
clone_size: NA
d_call: NA

cdr3_aa: CSASEPGLSNQPQHF
cdr3_nt: TGCAGTGCTAGTGAACCGGGACTTAGCAATCAGCCCCAGCATTTT
v_call: TRBV20-1
j_call: TRBJ1-5
clone_size: few
d_call: NA

cdr3_aa: CASRRGSQETQYF
cdr3_nt: TGTGCCAGCAGAAGAGGATCGCAAGAGACCCAGTACTTC
v_call: TRBV21-1
j_call: TRBJ2-5
clone_size: NA
d_call: NA

cdr3_aa: CASRRDRGYSPLHF
cdr3_nt: TGTGCCAGCAGACGGGACAGGGGTTACTCACCCCTCCACTTT
v_call: TRBV28
j_call: TRBJ1-6
clone_size: NA
d_call: TRBD1

cdr3_aa: CASSQAPSGEEKLFF
cdr3_nt: TGTGCCAGCAGCCAAGCCCCCTCGGGGGAGGAAAAACTGTTTTTT
v_call: TRBV3-1/TRBV3-2
j_call: TRBJ1-4
clone_size: NA
d_call: NA

cdr3_aa: CATIRTGGKTEAFF
cdr3_nt: TGTGCCACAATCCGGACAGGGGGCAAGACTGAAGCTTTCTTT
v_call: TRBV7-2
j_call: TRBJ1-1
clone_size: NA
d_call: TRBD1

cdr3_aa: CASSTWDRLYGYTF
cdr3_nt: TGTGCCAGCAGTACGTGGGACAGACTCTATGGCTACACCTTC
v_call: TRBV6-5
j_call: TRBJ1-2
clone_size: NA
d_call: TRBD1

cdr3_aa: CASSFVTIGSPLHF
cdr3_nt: TGTGCCAGCAGCTTTGTGACAATAGGATCACCCCTCCACTTT
v_call: TRBV5-4
j_call: TRBJ1-6
clone_size: NA
d_call: NA

cdr3_aa: CASSKTGGSYNEQFF
cdr3_nt: TGTGCCAGTAGCAAGACAGGCGGCTCCTACAATGAGCAGTTCTTC
v_call: TRBV19
j_call: TRBJ2-1
clone_size: NA
d_call: NA

cdr3_aa: CASIIQGGGTEAFF
cdr3_nt: TGTGCCAGCATCATACAAGGGGGTGGCACTGAAGCTTTCTTT
v_call: TRBV27
j_call: TRBJ1-1
clone_size: NA
d_call: NA

cdr3_aa: CASKVRGKGNTEAFF
cdr3_nt: TGTGCCAGCAAAGTCAGGGGGAAGGGGAACACTGAAGCTTTCTTT
v_call: TRBV2
j_call: TRBJ1-1
clone_size: NA
d_call: TRBD1

cdr3_aa: CASSLEGGHFAGEQFF
cdr3_nt: TGTGCCAGCAGTCTGGAAGGGGGACATTTCGCTGGTGAGCAGTTCTTC
v_call: TRBV6-2/TRBV6-3
j_call: TRBJ2-1
clone_size: NA
d_call: NA

cdr3_aa: CASSLIPLTGINEKLFF
cdr3_nt: TGTGCCAGCAGCTTAATTCCACTAACAGGGATTAATGAAAAACTGTTTTTT
v_call: TRBV7-3
j_call: TRBJ1-4
clone_size: NA
d_call: NA

cdr3_aa: CASSSAVGISYNEQFF
cdr3_nt: TGTGCCAGCAGCTCCGCGGTCGGGATTTCCTACAATGAGCAGTTCTTC
v_call: TRBV7-3
j_call: TRBJ2-1
clone_size: NA
d_call: NA

cdr3_aa: CASSLTGQGRPYEQYF
cdr3_nt: TGTGCCAGCAGCCTAACGGGACAGGGTAGACCCTACGAGCAGTACTTC
v_call: TRBV5-4
j_call: TRBJ2-7
clone_size: many
d_call: TRBD1

cdr3_aa: CASSLWTGASGYTF
cdr3_nt: TGTGCCAGCAGCTTGTGGACAGGGGCAAGTGGCTACACCTTC
v_call: TRBV7-2
j_call: TRBJ1-2
clone_size: NA
d_call: TRBD1

cdr3_aa: CASSLTGDTEAFF
cdr3_nt: TGTGCCAGCAGCTTGACAGGGGACACTGAAGCTTTCTTT
v_call: TRBV11-3
j_call: TRBJ1-1
clone_size: NA
d_call: TRBD1

cdr3_aa: CASRSGQTGRKLFF
cdr3_nt: TGTGCCAGCAGATCGGGACAAACGGGTAGAAAACTGTTTTTT
v_call: TRBV28
j_call: TRBJ1-4
clone_size: NA
d_call: NA